This is a list of T cell receptor beta chains from one sample in a study of blood T cell repertoires in COVID-19. Generated by immunoSEQ multiplex PCR, the TCRdb table keeps only in-frame clones and is missing some. The data show 250,000 to 300,000 clones, 80% to 90% seen once. Sequencing used PBMCs or T cells enriched from blood (not recorded which). Every receptor here comes from a man aged 25-40 years with acute COVID-19. Each CDR3 is given with its conserved first and last residue. The D gene is left open where the match is weak. For some rows the clone size is stated as once, few or many, or as a class when expanded; others skip it.

CDR3,DNA,V,size,J,D
CASSRGGQSQLVSGNTIYF,TGTGCCAGCAGCCGAGGCGGACAGTCTCAACTGGTCTCTGGAAACACCATATATTTT,TRBV4-2,-,TRBJ1-3,-
CASSLDPGNRYNSPLHF,TGCGCCAGCAGCTTGGATCCAGGGAATAGGTATAATTCACCCCTCCACTTT,TRBV5-1,many,TRBJ1-6,-
CASRRTGYYGYTF,TGTGCCAGCAGACGGACAGGGTACTATGGCTACACCTTC,TRBV6-5,-,TRBJ1-2,TRBD1
CASRRAYNEQFF,TGTGCCAGCAGGAGGGCCTACAATGAGCAGTTCTTC,TRBV6-4,-,TRBJ2-1,-
CATSDLNTNYGYTF,TGTGCCACCAGTGATTTGAACACTAACTATGGCTACACCTTC,TRBV24-1,-,TRBJ1-2,-
CASSPRPGQVNTEAFF,TGTGCCAGCTCACCACGACCGGGACAAGTGAACACTGAAGCTTTCTTT,TRBV18,-,TRBJ1-1,-
CASSRGQRETQYF,TGCGCCAGCTCCAGGGGGCAGAGGGAGACCCAGTACTTC,TRBV5-1,-,TRBJ2-5,TRBD1
CASSPGDRNSPLHF,TGTGCCAGCAGCCCAGGGGACAGAAATTCACCCCTCCACTTT,TRBV5-4,-,TRBJ1-6,TRBD1
CASSPRQGDQPQHF,TGTGCCAGCAGCCCCCGACAGGGTGATCAGCCCCAGCATTTT,TRBV6-5,-,TRBJ1-5,TRBD1
CASSAGGGRGTEAFF,TGTGCCAGCAGTGCTGGTGGGGGAAGGGGGACTGAAGCTTTCTTT,TRBV2,-,TRBJ1-1,-
CASSLGTVYSGNTIYF,TGTGCCAGCAGTCTGGGGACAGTTTACTCTGGAAACACCATATATTTT,TRBV28,-,TRBJ1-3,TRBD1
CASSTSTRITGELFF,TGTGCCAGCAGTACTTCCACTAGGATCACCGGGGAGCTGTTTTTT,TRBV6-5,-,TRBJ2-2,-
CASRGDSPTDTQYF,TGTGCCAGCAGGGGGGACAGTCCCACAGATACGCAGTATTTT,TRBV27,-,TRBJ2-3,TRBD1
CASSYSSGLDSPLHF,TGTGCCAGCAGTTACTCTTCAGGGTTGGATTCACCCCTCCACTTT,TRBV6-6,-,TRBJ1-6,-
CASSPDEGVRGVNTQYF,TGTGCCAGCAGTCCCGATGAAGGCGTCAGGGGAGTAAATACGCAGTATTTT,TRBV27,once,TRBJ2-3,-
CAGRTGGYQPQHF,TGTGCCGGACGGACAGGGGGCTATCAGCCCCAGCATTTT,TRBV28,-,TRBJ1-5,TRBD1
CASSERTSGWGDEQFF,TGTGCCAGCAGCGAACGGACTAGCGGATGGGGGGATGAGCAGTTCTTC,TRBV5-4,-,TRBJ2-1,TRBD2
CASSLDGDGYTF,TGTGCCAGCAGCTTAGACGGAGATGGCTACACCTTC,TRBV7-2,-,TRBJ1-2,-
CASSLAAATGELFF,TGTGCCAGCAGCTTGGCGGCGGCAACCGGGGAGCTGTTTTTT,TRBV5-1,-,TRBJ2-2,-
CASSQDWQGMGELFF,TGTGCCAGCAGCCAAGATTGGCAGGGAATGGGGGAGCTGTTTTTT,TRBV14,-,TRBJ2-2,-
CASSQVGAAVFF,TGTGCCAGCAGCCAAGTGGGGGCAGCCGTTTTCTTT,TRBV3-1/TRBV3-2,-,TRBJ1-1,-
CASSARQNEAFF,TGTGCCAGCAGCGCGAGACAGAACGAAGCTTTCTTT,TRBV11-2,-,TRBJ1-1,-
CASTPHGVNTEAFF,TGTGCCAGCACCCCTCACGGGGTGAACACTGAAGCTTTCTTT,TRBV7-2,-,TRBJ1-1,-
CASSKVPRANEQFF,TGTGCCAGTAGTAAAGTCCCCCGCGCCAATGAGCAGTTCTTC,TRBV19,-,TRBJ2-1,-
CASSTGVAYNEQFF,TGTGCCAGCAGCACAGGGGTGGCCTACAATGAGCAGTTCTTC,TRBV6-5,-,TRBJ2-1,TRBD1
CATRRTGAPSKNIQYF,TGTGCCACCAGGAGGACAGGGGCGCCAAGCAAAAACATTCAGTACTTC,TRBV24-1,-,TRBJ2-4,TRBD1
CASSLWTGENQPQHF,TGTGCCAGCAGTCTCTGGACAGGGGAAAATCAGCCCCAGCATTTT,TRBV2,once,TRBJ1-5,TRBD1
CASGAGSVKNIQYF,TGTGCCAGCGGTGCAGGGTCGGTCAAAAACATTCAGTACTTC,TRBV2,-,TRBJ2-4,-
CASSPGQGDSPLHF,TGCGCCAGCAGCCCCGGACAGGGGGATTCACCCCTCCACTTT,TRBV5-1,-,TRBJ1-6,TRBD1
CASSFTATLPLHF,TGTGCCAGCAGTTTTACCGCTACTTTACCCCTCCACTTT,TRBV27,-,TRBJ1-6,-
CASRAGGDYGYTF,TGTGCCAGCAGGGCCGGAGGGGACTATGGCTACACCTTC,TRBV11-2,-,TRBJ1-2,-
CASSYSGGSPPFF,TGCGCCAGCAGCTACTCGGGGGGCAGCCCGCCTTTCTTT,TRBV5-1,-,TRBJ1-1,-
CASSPFRGLQPQHF,TGTGCCAGCAGCCCATTCAGGGGGCTGCAGCCCCAGCATTTT,TRBV6-5,-,TRBJ1-5,TRBD1
CASSYSSHQGRSYNEQFF,TGTGCCAGCAGTTACTCAAGTCATCAGGGTCGCTCCTACAATGAGCAGTTCTTC,TRBV6-2/TRBV6-3,-,TRBJ2-1,-
CASSYGPSNEKLFF,TGTGCCAGCAGCTACGGTCCTTCGAATGAAAAACTGTTTTTT,TRBV11-2,-,TRBJ1-4,-
CASRTVGTGVYGYTF,TGTGCCAGCAGGACCGTCGGGACAGGGGTCTATGGCTACACCTTC,TRBV6-5,once,TRBJ1-2,TRBD1
CASSLARGRELNIQYF,TGTGCCAGCAGCTTAGCGCGGGGCAGGGAGTTGAACATTCAGTACTTC,TRBV7-2,-,TRBJ2-4,-
CASKRADMSSQQFF,TGTGCCAGCAAGCGGGCGGACATGAGCTCCCAGCAGTTCTTC,TRBV2,-,TRBJ2-1,-
CASSSNLGTGFSPLHF,TGTGCCAGCAGCTCGAACCTTGGGACAGGGTTTTCACCCCTCCACTTT,TRBV7-2,-,TRBJ1-6,TRBD1
CASTQPPTGGTGANVLTF,TGTGCCAGCACCCAGCCCCCCACAGGGGGCACTGGGGCCAACGTCCTGACTTTC,TRBV3-1/TRBV3-2,-,TRBJ2-6,TRBD1
CASRGGVSSYNEQFF,TGTGCCAGCCGGGGCGGGGTAAGCTCCTACAATGAGCAGTTCTTC,TRBV6-5,-,TRBJ2-1,-
CASALGGTGHEKLFF,TGTGCCAGTGCCCTCGGAGGGACAGGGCATGAAAAACTGTTTTTT,TRBV25-1,-,TRBJ1-4,TRBD1
CASSLIQGSYNEQFF,TGTGCCAGCAGCTTAATACAGGGGTCCTACAATGAGCAGTTCTTC,TRBV11-2,once,TRBJ2-1,TRBD1
CASSYLQVGTEAFF,TGTGCCAGCAGTTACCTCCAGGTAGGCACTGAAGCTTTCTTT,TRBV6-5,-,TRBJ1-1,-
CASSFRGVNTEAFF,TGTGCCAGCAGTTTTCGCGGGGTGAACACTGAAGCTTTCTTT,TRBV28,once,TRBJ1-1,-
CASSPDSFNYGYTF,TGTGCCAGCTCACCGGACAGTTTCAACTATGGCTACACCTTC,TRBV18,-,TRBJ1-2,-
CAISDFLGGLTDTQYF,TGTGCCATCAGTGATTTCTTAGGTGGACTCACAGATACGCAGTATTTT,TRBV10-3,-,TRBJ2-3,-
CASSQLPGAGVHNEQFF,TGTGCCAGCAGCCAACTCCCGGGAGCGGGGGTCCACAATGAGCAGTTCTTC,TRBV4-2,-,TRBJ2-1,TRBD2
CASSRTTGTAFGGYTF,TGCGCCAGCAGTCGAACGACCGGGACAGCGTTTGGTGGCTACACCTTC,TRBV23-1,-,TRBJ1-2,TRBD1
CSVVSAGRFYYNEQFF,TGCAGCGTTGTCTCCGCCGGCAGGTTCTACTACAATGAGCAGTTCTTC,TRBV29-1,-,TRBJ2-1,-
CASSRQGYYGYTF,TGTGCCAGTAGTAGGCAGGGGTACTATGGCTACACCTTC,TRBV19,-,TRBJ1-2,-
CASSLEIGRDGYTF,TGTGCCAGCAGCTTGGAGATAGGGAGGGATGGCTACACCTTC,TRBV5-1,-,TRBJ1-2,-
CASSLESAGGTGELFF,TGTGCCAGCAGCTTAGAGTCAGCGGGAGGGACCGGGGAGCTGTTTTTT,TRBV7-8,-,TRBJ2-2,TRBD2
CASSPGTGQPQHF,TGCGCCAGCAGCCCAGGGACAGGTCAGCCCCAGCATTTT,TRBV4-3,-,TRBJ1-5,TRBD1
CASSDRAGEYNEQFF,TGTGCCAGCAGTGATCGGGCGGGGGAGTACAATGAGCAGTTCTTC,TRBV2,-,TRBJ2-1,TRBD2